A single T cell receptor (beta chain) is shown here with its context. The CDR3 consists of 15 residues. Germline V gene sequence: CDR1 MNHNS, CDR2 SASEGT. V gave up 2 bases and J gave up 4 bases, with 13 bases separating them. The sample originates from a study of blood T cell repertoires in COVID-19. Study background: Samples came from the United States, Italy and Spain, spanning acute and convalescent COVID-19.

Using immunoSEQ multiplex PCR, the repertoire was profiled, and TCRdb retains in-frame clones only, with some absent. The table shows some 300,000 clones, with around nine tenths occurring only once. Across about two dozen US areas, participants ranged in age from roughly 18 to 95 years. Clinical history as reported by participants underpinned cohort assignment. The study counted Cohort 3 donors as recovered given two negative PCRs, clearance, or symptom resolution. The chain couples TRBV6-1 to TRBJ2-3, with TRBD1 as a possible D gene (6 bases). This sequence originates from a woman younger than 45 who had recovered from COVID-19. Specimen: PBMCs or T cells enriched from blood (not recorded which). CDR3 coding DNA: TGTGCCAGCAGTGAAATACAGGGTGCCGCAGATACGCAGTATTTT. Amino acids: CASSEIQGAADTQYF.